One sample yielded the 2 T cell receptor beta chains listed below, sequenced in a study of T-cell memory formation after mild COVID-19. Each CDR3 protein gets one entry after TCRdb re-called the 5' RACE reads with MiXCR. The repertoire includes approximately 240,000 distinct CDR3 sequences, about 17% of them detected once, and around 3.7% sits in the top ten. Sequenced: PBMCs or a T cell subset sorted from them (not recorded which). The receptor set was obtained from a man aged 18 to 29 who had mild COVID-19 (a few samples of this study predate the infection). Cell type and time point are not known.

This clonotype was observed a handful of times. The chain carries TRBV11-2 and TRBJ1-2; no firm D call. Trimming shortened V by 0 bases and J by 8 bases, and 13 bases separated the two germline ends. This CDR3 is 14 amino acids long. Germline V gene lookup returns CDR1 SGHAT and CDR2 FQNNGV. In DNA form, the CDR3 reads TGTGCCAGCAGCTTAGATCAAGCTGGGTACGGCTACACCTTC. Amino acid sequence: CASSLDQAGYGYTF.

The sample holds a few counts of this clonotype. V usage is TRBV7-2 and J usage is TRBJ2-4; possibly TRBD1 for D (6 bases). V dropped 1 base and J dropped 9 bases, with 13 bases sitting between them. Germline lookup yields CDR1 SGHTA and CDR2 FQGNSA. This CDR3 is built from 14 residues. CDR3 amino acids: CASSLGGQVGIQYF. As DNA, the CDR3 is TGTGCCAGCAGCTTAGGGGGGCAGGTGGGCATTCAGTACTTC.